The 27 T cell receptor beta chains below all came from one sample that was sequenced in a study of identical twins. TCRdb reprocessed the 5' RACE reads with MiXCR, giving one entry per CDR3 protein. The sample holds 520,000 or so distinct CDR3 sequences, roughly a fifth seen once. These records were also assigned to another study, of T cells expressing NK-cell markers.

The sequencing sample was made of CD4+ T cells sorted from blood. Receptors were obtained from a woman under 30 in good health.

This clonotype was observed once. The V call is TRBV6-4, the J call TRBJ1-1; no firm D call. V was cut by 5 bases and J by 4 bases, with 11 bases left in between. The germline CDR1 and CDR2 sequences are MRHNA and SNTAGT. The CDR3 has 13 residues. In DNA form, the CDR3 reads TGTGCCAGCAGTCGATCTAGCAGCACTGAAGCTTTCTTT. It encodes CASSRSSSTEAFF.

This clonotype has a handful of counts. This chain uses TRBV7-2 with TRBJ2-4, with TRBD2 identical over 7 bases. The V segment lost 5 bases and the J segment 0 bases; nucleotides outside the gene matches: 4. The CDR3 length is 15 residues. Germline V gene lookup returns CDR1 SGHTA and CDR2 FQGNSA. The CDR3 loop is CASSPAGVAKNIQYF. CDR3 nucleotides: TGTGCCAGCAGCCCCGCGGGGGTAGCCAAAAACATTCAGTACTTC.

V is TRBV20-1 and J is TRBJ2-7; D possibly corresponds to TRBD1 (5 bases). The V end was cut by 0 bases, the J end by 4 bases, with 10 bases between. Germline CDR1 reads DFQATT; CDR2 reads SNEGSKA (reference sequence). This CDR3 has 13 amino acids. The CDR3 here is CSARDGKGYEQYF. In DNA, the CDR3 is TGCAGTGCTAGAGACGGCAAGGGGTACGAGCAGTACTTC.

This clonotype showed up just a few times. The rearrangement joins TRBV20-1 to TRBJ2-2; D gene unclear. This CDR3 comprises 14 residues. Per germline, CDR1 DFQATT and CDR2 SNEGSKA (reference sequence). V was shortened by 4 bases and J by 6 bases, with 15 bases between the two germline ends. The DNA of the CDR3 is TGCAGTGCTACGAGATCCGACCGAGCCGGGGAGCTGTTTTTT. Its translation is CSATRSDRAGELFF.

This clonotype was seen at least ten times. The CDR3 nucleotides are TGTGCCAGCAGCCTGACGGTCCAAGCGCTCGTTGGCTACACCTTC. This translates into CASSLTVQALVGYTF. The chain has TRBV5-6 and TRBJ1-2, with D hard to call. This CDR3 contains 15 residues. Germline V gene data show CDR1 as SGHDT and CDR2 as YYEEEE. The V gene lost 4 bases and the J gene lost 7 bases, with 20 bases spanning the gap.

The chain recombines TRBV15 with TRBJ2-3; D is unresolved. The V gene lost 0 bases and the J gene lost 2 bases, with 12 bases spanning the gap. The CDR3 covers 16 residues. CDR1 and CDR2 (germline): LNHNV, YYDKDF (reference sequence). The CDR3 reads CATSRELSDSTDTQYF. CDR3 bases: TGTGCCACCAGCAGAGAGTTGTCAGACTCCACAGATACGCAGTATTTT.

The chain links TRBV12-5 to TRBJ2-7; 7 bases are a match to TRBD1. Germline-derived CDR1 and CDR2 are LGHNT and FRNRAP. CDR3 size: 15 residues. V was pared by 2 bases and J by 4 bases, with 8 bases of the junction left unmatched. The CDR3 loop is CASGLRFRGQYEQYF. The CDR3 DNA reads as TGTGCTAGTGGTTTGCGATTTAGGGGACAGTACGAGCAGTACTTC. The variable domain in full, with the rest retrieved from reference TRBV12-5 and TRBJ2-7, is DARVTQTPRHKVTEMGQEVTMRCQPILGHNTVFWYRQTMMQGLELLAYFRNRAPLDDSGMPKDRFSAEMPDATLATLKIQPSEPRDSAVYFCASGLRFRGQYEQYFGPGTRLTVT.

This clonotype came up a few times. The chain joins TRBV15 to TRBJ2-5, with D maybe TRBD2 (6 bases). CDR3 length: 16 amino acids. The V end was cut by 3 bases, the J end by 7 bases, with 21 bases between. Germline CDR1 LNHNV, CDR2 YYDKDF (reference sequence). CDR3 in amino acids: CATSRGAVVEGGTQYF. CDR3 DNA: TGTGCCACCAGCAGGGGTGCGGTAGTGGAGGGAGGGACCCAGTACTTC.

V usage is TRBV11-2 and J usage is TRBJ1-4; D might be TRBD1 (6 bases). The CDR3 runs to 14 residues. Trimming took off 5 bases at V and 8 bases at J, with 15 bases between the two ends. CDR1 and CDR2 (germline): SGHAT, FQNNGV. The CDR3 region is CASSRRLTGEKLFF. The CDR3 DNA is TGTGCCAGCAGCCGCCGGCTCACAGGGGAAAAACTGTTTTTT.

The chain couples TRBV5-1 to TRBJ2-3, with TRBD1 as a possible D gene (5 bases). With 0 bases removed from V and 6 bases from J, the gap between germline ends came to 11 bases. Germline loops: CDR1 SGHRS, CDR2 YFSETQ. This CDR3 comprises 14 residues. The CDR3 coding sequence is TGCGCCAGCAGCTTGGTGTCAGGGTCGGATACGCAGTATTTT. Protein sequence: CASSLVSGSDTQYF.

A few counts support this clonotype. This sequence joins TRBV27 and TRBJ2-7, with TRBD1 identical over 9 bases. The CDR3 covers 14 residues. CDR1 MNHEY and CDR2 SMNVEV come from the germline V gene (reference sequence). Germline trimming cut 3 bases from V and 3 bases from J; bases unmatched to any gene: 3. The CDR3 is CASSFRTGDYEQYF. The CDR3 bases are TGTGCCAGCAGTTTCCGGACAGGGGACTACGAGCAGTACTTC.

The V gene is TRBV5-1, the J gene TRBJ2-5; TRBD1 matches at 11 bases. Germline V CDR1 and CDR2: SGHRS, YFSETQ. Trimming cost V 3 bases and J 4 bases; bases outside gene matches: 5. This CDR3 has 15 residues. CDR3 amino acids: CASSSGQGVGETQYF. The CDR3 nucleotides read TGCGCCAGCAGCTCGGGACAGGGGGTTGGAGAGACCCAGTACTTC.

This clonotype was found a few times. The gene calls are TRBV5-1 and TRBJ1-2, with D possibly matching TRBD1 (5 bases). Trimming took 0 bases from V and 4 from J, leaving 10 bases between them. CDR1 and CDR2 from the germline V gene are SGHRS and YFSETQ. This CDR3 is built from 14 residues. CDR3 sequence reads: CASSLEGRSYGYTF. CDR3 nucleotide sequence: TGCGCCAGCAGCTTGGAGGGGCGGTCCTATGGCTACACCTTC.

This chain joins TRBV10-3 and TRBJ2-7; a possible D gene is TRBD2 (6 bases). V was shortened by 4 bases and J by 2 bases, with 15 bases between the two germline ends. The CDR3 is 15 amino acids. Germline V gene data show CDR1 as ENHRY and CDR2 as SYGVKD. DNA for the CDR3: TGTGCCATCAGTGTCTTTCAGGGAGGCGCCTACGAGCAGTACTTC. It is translated as CAISVFQGGAYEQYF.

The table lists this clonotype with a few counts. The chain joins TRBV10-3 to TRBJ2-6; D assignment may be TRBD1 or TRBD2 (6 bases each). Germline V gene data show CDR1 as ENHRY and CDR2 as SYGVKD. The CDR3 has 18 amino acids. The V end lost 3 bases, the J end lost 3 bases, and 18 bases lay between the germline ends. The CDR3 DNA sequence: TGTGCCATCAGTGAAGTCGGGAGTGGGGGCTTTGGGGCCAACGTCCTGACTTTC. Residues: CAISEVGSGGFGANVLTF.

This clonotype was detected only a few times. The CDR3 spells CASRDRYMSTEAFF. CDR3 nucleotides: TGTGCCAGCAGGGACAGGTATATGAGCACTGAAGCTTTCTTT. V usage is TRBV6-2 or TRBV6-3 and J usage is TRBJ1-1, with 7 nucleotides matching TRBD1. The germline gives CDR1 MNHEY, CDR2 SVGEGT. The CDR3 has 14 amino acids. V gave up 6 bases and J gave up 4 bases; unmatched junction bases: 8.

The chain has TRBV10-3 and TRBJ1-2; D is ambiguous. V gave up 6 bases and J gave up 4 bases, with 15 bases separating them. Per germline, CDR1 ENHRY and CDR2 SYGVKD. CDR3 size: 14 residues. The CDR3 sequence is CAIRVDQASYGYTF. The CDR3 coding sequence is TGTGCCATCAGGGTAGACCAAGCCAGCTATGGCTACACCTTC.

In this sample, this clonotype turned up a few times. This chain joins TRBV5-1 and TRBJ1-3; D gene ambiguous. This CDR3 is 15 amino acids long. V was shortened by 0 bases and J by 1 base, with 8 bases between the two germline ends. Germline V lookup: CDR1 SGHRS, CDR2 YFSETQ. The CDR3 coding sequence is TGCGCCAGCAGCTTGGACGGACGGTCTGGAAACACCATATATTTT. Translating gives CASSLDGRSGNTIYF. Supplemented by reference TRBV5-1 and TRBJ1-3, the full variable domain reads KAGVTQTPRYLIKTRGQQVTLSCSPISGHRSVSWYQQTPGQGLQFLFEYFSETQRNKGNFPGRFSGRQFSNSRSEMNVSTLELGDSALYLCASSLDGRSGNTIYFGEGSWLTVV.

This clonotype was seen more than once but under ten times. This chain connects TRBV7-9 to TRBJ2-7; possible D gene TRBD1, 6 bases. This CDR3 region has 13 residues. Deletions cut 8 bases from V and 2 bases from J, with 13 bases between. Germline CDR1 reads SEHNR; CDR2 reads FQNEAQ (reference sequence). For the CDR3, the DNA is TGTGCCAGCGAACAGGGTAGTACCTACGAGCAGTACTTC. Its protein product is CASEQGSTYEQYF.

The rearrangement links TRBV5-1 to TRBJ2-5; D is unclear. With 0 bases removed from V and 1 base from J, the gap between germline ends came to 10 bases. Germline values: CDR1 SGHRS, CDR2 YFSETQ. The CDR3 contains 15 residues. The CDR3 DNA reads as TGCGCCAGCAGCTTGGGACCGACCTTCCAAGAGACCCAGTACTTC. Amino acid sequence: CASSLGPTFQETQYF.

The chain joins TRBV3-1 to TRBJ1-2, with D unresolved. This CDR3 is built from 11 residues. Germline values: CDR1 LGHDT, CDR2 YNNKEL (reference sequence). V was trimmed by 1 base and J by 8 bases, leaving 5 bases between them. CDR3 region: CASSQVGGYTF. For the CDR3, the DNA is TGTGCCAGCAGCCAAGTTGGAGGCTACACCTTC.

The chain uses TRBV6-1 and TRBJ1-5; no clear D. Germline CDR1 is MNHNS and CDR2 is SASEGT. The CDR3 has 15 amino acids. With 5 bases removed from V and 0 bases from J, the gap between germline ends came to 11 bases. The chain's CDR3 is CASSPLAASNQPQHF. Written as DNA, the CDR3 is TGTGCCAGCAGTCCTCTTGCGGCTAGCAATCAGCCCCAGCATTTT.

This clonotype was detected a few times. The chain has TRBV10-3 and TRBJ2-2; D is ambiguous. In germline, CDR1 is ENHRY, CDR2 SYGVKD. With 7 bases removed from V and 4 bases from J, the gap between germline ends came to 13 bases. The CDR3 loop spans 14 amino acids. CDR3 in DNA: TGTGCCATCACCCCTGACTTGATCACCGGGGAGCTGTTTTTT. This encodes CAITPDLITGELFF.

This clonotype was counted between two and nine times. The CDR3 coding sequence is TGTGCCAGCAGGGGCCCGAGTTGTCCTAGCGGGAGGCACCACCATAGCACAGATACGCAGTATTTT. This translates into CASRGPSCPSGRHHHSTDTQYF. The V gene is TRBV25-1, the J gene TRBJ2-3, with TRBD2 matching over 11 bases. Germline V CDR1 and CDR2: MGHDK, SYGVNS. The CDR3 spans 22 residues. Trimming cost V 6 bases and J 0 bases; bases outside gene matches: 23. The whole variable domain, remainder taken from reference TRBV25-1 and TRBJ2-3, is EADIYQTPRYLVIGTGKKITLECSQTMGHDKMYWYQQDPGMELHLIHYSYGVNSTEKGDLSSESTVSRIRTEHFPLTLESARPSHTSQYLCASRGPSCPSGRHHHSTDTQYFGPGTRLTVL.

The chain carries TRBV5-1 and TRBJ1-5; tentative D call: TRBD1 (6 bases). Germline CDR1 SGHRS, CDR2 YFSETQ. The CDR3 spans 15 residues. V lost 3 bases to trimming and J lost 0 bases, with 10 bases between them. The CDR3 spells CASSSGDYSNQPQHF. For the CDR3, the DNA is TGCGCCAGCAGCTCAGGGGACTATAGCAATCAGCCCCAGCATTTT.

V usage is TRBV10-3 and J usage is TRBJ2-7; 8 bases are a match to TRBD1. CDR3 size: 13 residues. V trimming: 4 bases; J trimming: 3 bases; junction bases outside the gene matches: 2. CDR1 is ENHRY, CDR2 SYGVKD, per germline. The CDR3 region is CAISAQGVYEQYF. In nucleotides, the CDR3 is TGTGCCATCAGTGCACAGGGGGTCTACGAGCAGTACTTC.

This clonotype was observed a single time. This chain uses TRBV19 with TRBJ2-1; D uncertain. The CDR3 runs 11 residues. Germline V gene lookup returns CDR1 LNHDA and CDR2 SQIVND (reference sequence). Trimming removed 2 bases from V and 8 bases from J, with 4 bases in between. In DNA form, the CDR3 reads TGTGCCAGTAGTATATTTTATGAGCAGTTCTTC. It yields the protein CASSIFYEQFF.